The 6 T cell receptor beta chains below were found in one sample sequenced in a study of T cell changes during pregnancy in multiple sclerosis. This table comes from immunoSEQ multiplex PCR, and its TCRdb copy is limited to in-frame clones, with some not included. This table holds under 75,000 clones, about 89% found once. The sample consisted of CD4+ T cells from peripheral blood mononuclear cells, taken after pregnancy. The receptors were gathered from a female donor in good health, enrolled as a control in a pregnancy study.

The rearrangement joins TRBV30 to TRBJ1-6, with D perhaps TRBD1 (6 bases). CDR1 is GTSNPN and CDR2 is SVGIG in the germline V gene (reference sequence). V lost 5 bases and J lost 10, with 18 bases in between. The CDR3 extends over 14 amino acids. The CDR3 reads CAWALGHLDSPLHF. The CDR3 bases are TGTGCCTGGGCTTTGGGACACCTGGACTCACCCCTCCACTTT.

The rearrangement links TRBV18 to TRBJ1-3; D remains unclear. V lost 4 bases to trimming and J lost 0 bases, with 13 bases between them. This CDR3 is built from 16 residues. Germline CDR1 and CDR2: KGHSH and LQKENI. CDR3 nucleotides: TGTGCCAGCTCACTACCGCCTTACAGCTCTGGAAACACCATATATTTT. Amino acid sequence: CASSLPPYSSGNTIYF.

The chain employs TRBV2 and TRBJ1-5, with D tentatively TRBD1 (6 bases). Germline V gene sequence: CDR1 SNHLY, CDR2 FYNNEI. The CDR3 runs 12 residues. V lost 7 bases to trimming and J lost 11 bases, with 15 bases between them. The CDR3 DNA reads TGTGCCAGCACCGACACAGGGATGACCCAGCATTTT. As protein: CASTDTGMTQHF.

This chain links TRBV7-9 with TRBJ1-4, with TRBD1 matching 7 bases. Germline loops: CDR1 SEHNR, CDR2 FQNEAQ (reference sequence). V shed 1 base and J 14 bases; nucleotides not matched to a gene: 10. The CDR3 totals 14 residues. For the CDR3, the DNA is TGTGCCAGCAGCTTAGATCAGGGGGTAGTTCGTCTGTTTTTT. It is translated as CASSLDQGVVRLFF.

The chain has TRBV4-3 and TRBJ1-6, with 8 bases fitting TRBD1. Germline CDR1 LGHNA, CDR2 YSLEER. The CDR3 spans 16 residues. J lost 6 bases, V lost 1 base, and 5 bases had no gene match. CDR3 nucleotides: TGCGCCAGCAGCCAAGGGGGGGACAGGAGTAATTCACCCCTCCACTTT. Its translation is CASSQGGDRSNSPLHF.

This chain connects TRBV10-1 to TRBJ1-1; TRBD1 aligns across 7 bases. V trimming: 7 bases; J trimming: 3 bases; junction bases outside the gene matches: 17. Germline V gene lookup returns CDR1 WNHNN and CDR2 SYGVQD (reference sequence). CDR3 length: 17 amino acids. This CDR3 reads CASTLDDRERLDTEAFF. The CDR3 region has the DNA TGCGCCAGCACCCTCGACGACAGGGAACGGCTTGACACTGAAGCTTTCTTT.